Listed here are 9 T cell receptor beta chains from one sample, sequenced in a study of T-cell memory formation after mild COVID-19. TCRdb re-derived calls from the 5' RACE reads in MiXCR, one entry per CDR3 protein. The repertoire includes hundreds of thousands of distinct CDR3 sequences, 20% to 25% of them detected once, and 10% to 15% sits in the top ten. What was sequenced was PBMCs or a T cell subset sorted from them (not recorded which). The receptor set was obtained from an adult woman who had mild COVID-19 (a few samples of this study predate the infection). Cell type and time point are not known.

The chain couples TRBV7-2 to TRBJ1-5; TRBD1 aligns across 10 bases. V was clipped by 0 bases and J by 7 bases; unmatched bases: 0. The CDR3 extends over 14 amino acids. Germline V gene sequence: CDR1 SGHTA, CDR2 FQGNSA. The CDR3 sequence: CASSLATGGQPQHF. CDR3 DNA sequence: TGTGCCAGCAGCTTAGCGACAGGGGGCCAGCCCCAGCATTTT.

This clonotype was recorded a few times. V and J are TRBV5-6 and TRBJ2-5; the D call may be TRBD1 or TRBD2 (5 bases each). V lost 4 bases and J lost 5, with 15 bases in between. CDR3 length: 14 residues. Germline V gives CDR1 SGHDT, CDR2 YYEEEE. CDR3 region: CASSRGPRKETQYF. The CDR3 coding sequence is TGTGCCAGCAGCCGGGGACCTCGCAAGGAGACCCAGTACTTC.

The chain carries TRBV9 and TRBJ2-2; 11 bases agree with TRBD2. J was trimmed by 2 bases and V by 7 bases; bases with no gene match: 4. The CDR3 length is 15 residues. The germline V gene has CDR1 SGDLS and CDR2 YYNGEE. CDR3 amino acids: CASGGTSGNTGELFF. The DNA of the CDR3 is TGTGCCAGCGGGGGGACTAGCGGAAACACCGGGGAGCTGTTTTTT.

This clonotype was observed a handful of times. The chain carries TRBV4-1 and TRBJ1-4; D remains ambiguous. The V end was cut by 1 base, the J end by 6 bases, with 6 bases between. The CDR3 runs to 13 residues. Germline V gene lookup returns CDR1 MGHRA and CDR2 YSYEKL. CDR3 residues: CASSQVWDEKLFF. In nucleotides, the CDR3 is TGCGCCAGCAGCCAAGTTTGGGATGAAAAACTGTTTTTT.

This chain connects TRBV7-9 to TRBJ1-1, with a weak D call TRBD1 (6 bases). V dropped 0 bases and J dropped 4 bases, with 15 bases sitting between them. The CDR3 has 16 residues. Germline V gene lookup returns CDR1 SEHNR and CDR2 FQNEAQ (reference sequence). The CDR3 nucleotides read TGTGCCAGCAGCTTAGCCGGGACACCTTTAGGCACTGAAGCTTTCTTT. It is translated as CASSLAGTPLGTEAFF.

The chain employs TRBV19 and TRBJ1-2; 7 positions agree with TRBD1. Looked up from germline, CDR1 is LNHDA and CDR2 is SQIVND (reference sequence). The CDR3 consists of 15 residues. With V trimmed by 4 bases and J by 2 bases, 7 bases remained unmatched. The CDR3 sequence is CASSTRGTANYGYTF. The DNA for the CDR3 is TGTGCCAGTAGTACCAGGGGGACAGCCAACTATGGCTACACCTTC.

V usage is TRBV25-1 and J usage is TRBJ2-1; no firm D call. The CDR3 extends over 15 amino acids. The germline V gene encodes CDR1 MGHDK and CDR2 SYGVNS. The V gene lost 4 bases and the J gene lost 5 bases, with 15 bases spanning the gap. CDR3 loop: CASSGLQKIDNEQFF. CDR3 in DNA: TGTGCCAGCAGTGGGTTACAGAAGATAGACAATGAGCAGTTCTTC.

This chain uses TRBV7-2 with TRBJ2-4; 7 bases agree with TRBD2. Germline assignment: CDR1 SGHTA and CDR2 FQGNSA. Germline trimming cut 4 bases from V and 7 bases from J; bases unmatched to any gene: 19. This CDR3 has 18 residues. Written as DNA, the CDR3 is TGTGCCAGCAGCTCCCCGGGGGGAACATTGGGCGTGTGGAACATTCAGTACTTC. Amino acid sequence: CASSSPGGTLGVWNIQYF.

This rearrangement joins TRBV12-3 or TRBV12-4 to TRBJ1-2; weak D call: TRBD1 (6 bases). There are 13 residues in the CDR3. V dropped 4 bases and J dropped 8 bases, with 14 bases sitting between them. CDR3 bases: TGTGCCAGCAGTTCAAAGGTGGGGGGCGGCTACACCTTC. This gives the protein CASSSKVGGGYTF.